The T cell receptor (beta chain) described here comes from a study of OX40 agonist ivuxolimab in advanced cancers. Study details: Patients were 82.7% male with ages roughly 20 to 90, mean roughly 64.

Assay: immunoSEQ multiplex PCR; the TCRdb copy retains only in-frame clones and omits some. There are 89,000 or so clones in the sample; 91% occur only once, and about 7.6% lies in the top ten. As to this clone: What it binds is not known.

Points from the study as a whole: Expanded clones belonging to CD8+ T cells outnumbered, on average, those of CD4+.

The sample here was CD4+ or CD8+ T cells sorted from blood, taken in a trial of the OX40 agonist ivuxolimab. This TCR was recovered from an adult with an advanced solid tumor such as melanoma, head and neck, liver or kidney cancer.

The CDR3 nucleotides read TGTGCCAGCAGTTACTCAATTGGCGAGACCCACAATGAGCAGTTCTTC. Translation: CASSYSIGETHNEQFF. The chain carries TRBV6-5 and TRBJ2-1; D is undetermined. This CDR3 spans 16 amino acids. Trimming stripped 0 bases from V and 5 bases from J, with 14 bases between. Germline values: CDR1 MNHEY, CDR2 SVGAGI.